The present entry profiles one TCR beta chain with its context. The antigen is unknown. This sample was included in a study of CD8 T cells in ankylosing spondylitis. As the method for making TCR beta libraries, quantitative 5'-RACE with molecular barcodes was used. TCRdb reanalysed the 5' RACE reads using MiXCR and keeps one entry per CDR3 protein. Here the sample spans about 360,000 distinct CDR3 sequences, 20% to 25% being singletons. The CDR3 is made up of 12 amino acids. Looked up from germline, CDR1 is MNHEY and CDR2 is SVGEGT. V lost 2 bases, J lost 5 bases, and 7 bases lay in between. Study findings and constraints: Within ankylosing spondylitis blood, a TCR beta motif made up of eight highly homologous variants appeared to be characteristic. Disease-linked clones reportedly concentrated significantly in matched ankylosing spondylitis synovial fluid. Disease-linked clones bore a CD8+ phenotype, appearing relatively rarely in peripheral blood.

The material sequenced was blood, either unsorted or a sorted T cell fraction (not recorded which). The chain joins TRBV6-2 or TRBV6-3 to TRBJ2-7; D ambiguous. The TCR sequence derives from a male donor with ankylosing spondylitis or in good health (not recorded which). The CDR3 DNA sequence: TGTGCCAGCAGTTACAAGGGCCACGAGCAGTACTTC. Protein: CASSYKGHEQYF.